The sequence of this T cell receptor (beta chain) was determined in a study of cytomegalovirus exposure and HLA in healthy donors. Study-wide results and caveats: Sequences of the TCR beta chain were said to predict the HLA-A and HLA-B alleles of most subjects accurately.

60 Vbeta and 13 Jbeta primers were used in PCR. Assay used: immunoSEQ multiplex PCR; TCRdb lists only in-frame clones, some missing. Of 90,000 to 120,000 clones in the sample, roughly 82% were seen once. Of note for this clone: Its antigen is not known.

From germline, CDR1 is SGHRS and CDR2 YFSETQ. This CDR3 spans 13 amino acids. Trimming stripped 6 bases from V and 2 bases from J, with 12 bases between. This TCR derives from a man aged 25-45 years in good health and CMV-seropositive. Sample: PBMCs. The chain joins TRBV5-1 to TRBJ2-7, with D tentatively TRBD1 (6 bases). CDR3 sequence reads: CASKGTTTYEQYF. Here the CDR3 DNA reads TGCGCCAGCAAGGGGACAACAACCTACGAGCAGTACTTC.